Sequencing of this TCR beta chain was carried out in a study of blood T cells in healthy people across ages. Study outcomes and limitations: Any changes in expanded clonotypes were possibly confounded, as donor CMV status remained unknown. Among long-lived donors, naive CD4+ cells were more numerous and diversity higher than in aged donors.

Then a second PCR, running about 6 to 12 cycles, was carried out with a sample-barcoded 5' primer and a J-beta primer mix. Each cDNA molecule, via a template-switch adaptor with 12 random nucleotides, was tagged. TCRdb re-called the 5' RACE reads with MiXCR, one entry per CDR3 protein. Found here are about a million distinct CDR3 sequences, about two fifths of them singletons; the top ten hold around 13%. V was trimmed by 2 bases and J by 0 bases, leaving 13 bases between them. This CDR3 region has 16 residues. This clonotype was observed a handful of times. Its specificity is not known. The sequence was collected from a man younger than 30 in good health. This chain links TRBV12-3 or TRBV12-4 with TRBJ1-2; D gene uncertain. The sequencing input was blood. CDR3 DNA: TGTGCCAGCAGTTTATCGGCCGCCGATTCTAACTATGGCTACACCTTC. This gives the protein CASSLSAADSNYGYTF.